Listed here is a single TCR beta chain. CDR1 SQVTM and CDR2 ANQGSEA come from the germline V gene. The CDR3 totals 12 residues. J gave up 4 bases and V 4 bases, and 3 bases lay outside the gene matches. This entry comes from a study of blood T cell repertoires in COVID-19. Data came from immunoSEQ multiplex PCR; TCRdb stores just in-frame clones and leaves some out. In the table there are roughly 160,000 clones, 79% of which are singletons. The genes are TRBV29-1 and TRBJ2-7; 8 nucleotides agree with TRBD2. Sequencing was carried out using peripheral blood. The receptor's source is a woman aged 60-70 years with COVID-19, enrolled during active disease. CDR3 DNA sequence: TGCAGCGTTGTGACGGGAGGGTACGAGCAGTACTTC. Translating gives CSVVTGGYEQYF.